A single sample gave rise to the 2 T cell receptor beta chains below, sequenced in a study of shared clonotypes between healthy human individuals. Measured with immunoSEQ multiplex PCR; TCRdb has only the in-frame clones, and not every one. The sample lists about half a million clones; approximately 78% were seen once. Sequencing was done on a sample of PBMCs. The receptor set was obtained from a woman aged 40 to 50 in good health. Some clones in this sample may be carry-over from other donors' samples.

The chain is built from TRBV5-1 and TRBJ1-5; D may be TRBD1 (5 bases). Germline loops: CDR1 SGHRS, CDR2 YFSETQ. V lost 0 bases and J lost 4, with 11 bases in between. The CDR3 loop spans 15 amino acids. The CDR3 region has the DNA TGCGCCAGCAGCTTGGTTCCAGGGCCGAATCAGCCCCAGCATTTT. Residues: CASSLVPGPNQPQHF.

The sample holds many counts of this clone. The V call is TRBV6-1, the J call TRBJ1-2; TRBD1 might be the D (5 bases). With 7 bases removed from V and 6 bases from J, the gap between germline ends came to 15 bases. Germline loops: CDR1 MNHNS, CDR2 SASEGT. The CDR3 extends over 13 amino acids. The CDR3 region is CASTPGRGNGYTF. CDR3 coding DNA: TGTGCCAGCACACCTGGACGGGGGAATGGCTACACCTTC.